This T cell receptor (beta chain) is from a study of human T cells and chemical hapten exposure. Time point described: pre-sensitization, week 0. Treatment defined: therapeutic diphenylcyclopropenone sensitization with weekly scalp DPC. Trimming removed 2 bases at V and 4 bases at J, with 12 bases between. Germline CDR1 and CDR2: SGHRS and YFSETQ. The CDR3 has 15 amino acids. As the library was built, unique molecular identifiers were attached to individual cDNA molecules. TCRdb called the RACE reads again in MiXCR, with one record for every CDR3 protein. Of 250,000 to 300,000 distinct CDR3 sequences listed, over 7.5% were seen once; the top ten hold 1.2%.

The TCR was taken from a man between 18 and 29 years old with alopecia areata. Some clones in this sample may be carry-over from other donors' samples. The J gene is TRBJ2-2, the V gene TRBV5-1; D may be TRBD1 (6 bases). The sequencing used whole blood, collected in connection with sensitization to the hapten diphenylcyclopropenone (DPC). The CDR3 loop is CASSFDRTRTGELFF. In DNA form, the CDR3 reads TGCGCCAGCAGCTTTGACAGGACACGCACCGGGGAGCTGTTTTTT.